Listed below are T cell receptor beta chains from one sample, sequenced in a study of blood T cell repertoires in COVID-19. The assay was immunoSEQ multiplex PCR, and TCRdb's table has in-frame clones only and misses some. Here the sample spans more than 60,000 clones, roughly 91% being singletons. The material sequenced was PBMCs or T cells enriched from blood (not recorded which). The source is a woman aged 40 to 50 who had recovered from COVID-19. Each CDR3 is given with its conserved first and last residue. D genes are given only for firm matches. Expanded clones are given a class, and other clones once, few, many or no size at all.

v_call: TRBV5-1
clone_size: .
d_call: .
j_call: TRBJ2-3
cdr3_nt: TGCGCCAGCAGCTTGTCCTCTCCAGATACGCAGTATTTT
cdr3_aa: CASSLSSPDTQYF

v_call: TRBV10-3
clone_size: .
d_call: .
j_call: TRBJ2-3
cdr3_nt: TGTGCCATCAGTGAGTACAGGAGTAGCACAGATACGCAGTATTTT
cdr3_aa: CAISEYRSSTDTQYF

v_call: TRBV27
clone_size: .
d_call: .
j_call: TRBJ1-1
cdr3_nt: TGTGCCAGCAGTTCCCTCATGGGGGGGGCAAACACTGAAGCTTTCTTT
cdr3_aa: CASSSLMGGANTEAFF

v_call: TRBV5-4
clone_size: once
d_call: TRBD2
j_call: TRBJ2-5
cdr3_nt: TGTGCCAGCCAAAAAACTAGCGGGGGGGCGCGAGAGACCCAGTACTTC
cdr3_aa: CASQKTSGGARETQYF

v_call: TRBV11-2
clone_size: .
d_call: TRBD2
j_call: TRBJ2-5
cdr3_nt: TGTGCCAGCAGCTTAAGGGCGGGGGTCGGTGAGACCCAGTACTTC
cdr3_aa: CASSLRAGVGETQYF

v_call: TRBV6-4
clone_size: .
d_call: TRBD2
j_call: TRBJ2-1
cdr3_nt: TGTGCCAGCAGTGACTTCAGCGGGGGCTCCTACAATGAGCAGTTCTTC
cdr3_aa: CASSDFSGGSYNEQFF

v_call: TRBV14
clone_size: .
d_call: .
j_call: TRBJ2-7
cdr3_nt: TGTGCCAGCAGCCAAGATCTCCGGACTGAGCAGTACTTC
cdr3_aa: CASSQDLRTEQYF

v_call: TRBV2
clone_size: .
d_call: .
j_call: TRBJ1-2
cdr3_nt: TGTGCCAGCAGTAACGGTGTTTATGGCTACACCTTC
cdr3_aa: CASSNGVYGYTF

v_call: TRBV27
clone_size: .
d_call: .
j_call: TRBJ2-2
cdr3_nt: TGTGCCAGCAGTTTAGGTAGAAACACCGGGGAGCTGTTTTTT
cdr3_aa: CASSLGRNTGELFF

v_call: TRBV10-3
clone_size: .
d_call: .
j_call: TRBJ1-2
cdr3_nt: TGTGCCATCAGTGAGGGACAGACCCACTATGGCTACACCTTC
cdr3_aa: CAISEGQTHYGYTF

v_call: TRBV4-1
clone_size: .
d_call: .
j_call: TRBJ2-7
cdr3_nt: TGCGCCAGCAGCCAAGAGAGTACAGGCGATTACGAGCAGTACTTC
cdr3_aa: CASSQESTGDYEQYF

v_call: TRBV7-9
clone_size: few
d_call: .
j_call: TRBJ1-6
cdr3_nt: TGTGCCAGCAGCTTAGAAGGAGATTCACCCCTCCACTTT
cdr3_aa: CASSLEGDSPLHF

v_call: TRBV9
clone_size: .
d_call: .
j_call: TRBJ2-6
cdr3_nt: TGTGCCAGCAGCCCAACCCTGGTTGTGGGGAAAGGGGCTGGGGCCAACGTCCTGACTTTC
cdr3_aa: CASSPTLVVGKGAGANVLTF

v_call: TRBV7-6
clone_size: .
d_call: TRBD1
j_call: TRBJ2-7
cdr3_nt: TGTGCCAGCAGCTTAGCGATTTTGGGACAGGGGGGGTACGAGCAGTACTTC
cdr3_aa: CASSLAILGQGGYEQYF

v_call: TRBV4-2
clone_size: .
d_call: TRBD1
j_call: TRBJ1-2
cdr3_nt: TGTGCCAGCAGCCGCGGACAGGGAGGTGGCTACACCTTC
cdr3_aa: CASSRGQGGGYTF

v_call: TRBV2
clone_size: .
d_call: .
j_call: TRBJ2-3
cdr3_nt: TGTGCCAGCAGTTCTAAGCCCCCCGTCGCGTATTTT
cdr3_aa: CASSSKPPVAYF

v_call: TRBV5-3
clone_size: .
d_call: .
j_call: TRBJ1-4
cdr3_nt: TGTGCCAGAAGCTTGGGTCGTCCCGGCAGGGCGGAGGGAAGGGCGAATGAAAAACTGTTTTTT
cdr3_aa: CARSLGRPGRAEGRANEKLFF

v_call: TRBV18
clone_size: .
d_call: .
j_call: TRBJ1-1
cdr3_nt: TGTGCCAGCTCACCAGGGCAGACAGAAGCTTTCTTT
cdr3_aa: CASSPGQTEAFF

v_call: TRBV18
clone_size: .
d_call: TRBD1
j_call: TRBJ1-5
cdr3_nt: TGTGCCAGCTCACCACAAAGGACAGGGGGCGATCAGCCCCAGCATTTT
cdr3_aa: CASSPQRTGGDQPQHF

v_call: TRBV12-3/TRBV12-4
clone_size: .
d_call: TRBD1
j_call: TRBJ1-5
cdr3_nt: TGTGCCAGCAGGAGACAGGGGGACCAGCCCCAGCATTTT
cdr3_aa: CASRRQGDQPQHF

v_call: TRBV11-3
clone_size: once
d_call: TRBD2
j_call: TRBJ2-3
cdr3_nt: TGTGCCAGCAGCTCCGGGGGGGCAAATACGCAGTATTTT
cdr3_aa: CASSSGGANTQYF

v_call: TRBV10-1
clone_size: .
d_call: TRBD2
j_call: TRBJ2-3
cdr3_nt: TGCGCCAGCTTATCCAGAGGGGAAAGCGGGGGCACAGATACGCAGTATTTT
cdr3_aa: CASLSRGESGGTDTQYF

v_call: TRBV6-1
clone_size: .
d_call: .
j_call: TRBJ2-7
cdr3_nt: TGTGCCAGCAGTGAAAGGAGGGGAGCCCTCAAGCAGTACTTC
cdr3_aa: CASSERRGALKQYF

v_call: TRBV6-5
clone_size: few
d_call: TRBD1
j_call: TRBJ2-1
cdr3_nt: TGTGCCAGCAGTTACTCGTCCTGGGACAGGGCACGAGAGCAGTTCTTC
cdr3_aa: CASSYSSWDRAREQFF

v_call: TRBV11-2
clone_size: few
d_call: TRBD1
j_call: TRBJ1-6
cdr3_nt: TGTGCCAGCCGTCTTATACAGGGGGCGCGTAATTCACCCCTCCACTTT
cdr3_aa: CASRLIQGARNSPLHF

v_call: TRBV7-8
clone_size: .
d_call: .
j_call: TRBJ1-2
cdr3_nt: TGTGCCAGCAGCTTAGGAGCCTTACAGGGCGGCTACACCTTC
cdr3_aa: CASSLGALQGGYTF

v_call: TRBV7-3
clone_size: .
d_call: TRBD1
j_call: TRBJ2-3
cdr3_nt: TGTGCCAGCAGCTTACGGGCAGGGGGCTTAGATACGCAGTATTTT
cdr3_aa: CASSLRAGGLDTQYF

v_call: TRBV24-1
clone_size: .
d_call: TRBD1
j_call: TRBJ2-7
cdr3_nt: TGTGCCACCAGTGAGACTACCGGGACAGGGAAATACGAGCAGTACTTC
cdr3_aa: CATSETTGTGKYEQYF

v_call: TRBV6-5
clone_size: .
d_call: TRBD1
j_call: TRBJ1-2
cdr3_nt: TGTGCCAGCAGAGGGGACAGGGCCGGGGACTATGGCTACACCTTC
cdr3_aa: CASRGDRAGDYGYTF

v_call: TRBV3-1/TRBV3-2
clone_size: .
d_call: TRBD1
j_call: TRBJ1-1
cdr3_nt: TGTGCCAGCAGCCAAGATCTAGGGACAGTCACTGAAGCTTTCTTT
cdr3_aa: CASSQDLGTVTEAFF

v_call: TRBV9
clone_size: .
d_call: TRBD1
j_call: TRBJ1-1
cdr3_nt: TGTGCCAGCAACCCGGGACAGGGGTCTGAAGCTTTCTTT
cdr3_aa: CASNPGQGSEAFF

v_call: TRBV23-1
clone_size: .
d_call: .
j_call: TRBJ2-7
cdr3_nt: TGCGCCAGCAGTCCAAAGGACAGCTACGAGCAGTACTTC
cdr3_aa: CASSPKDSYEQYF

v_call: TRBV18
clone_size: .
d_call: TRBD1
j_call: TRBJ1-1
cdr3_nt: TGTGCCAGCTCACTCCTTGAGGGGGCGCGAGCTTTCTTT
cdr3_aa: CASSLLEGARAFF

v_call: TRBV13
clone_size: few
d_call: .
j_call: TRBJ1-6
cdr3_nt: TGTGCCAGCAGCTTAGGCTCTCTTAATTCACCCCTCCACTTT
cdr3_aa: CASSLGSLNSPLHF

v_call: TRBV21-1
clone_size: .
d_call: .
j_call: TRBJ2-2
cdr3_nt: TGTGCCAGCAGCAAAACCTGCGGGGACAGGGATACTTCTCGGACCGGGGAGCTGTTTTTT
cdr3_aa: CASSKTCGDRDTSRTGELFF

v_call: TRBV29-1
clone_size: .
d_call: .
j_call: TRBJ1-5
cdr3_nt: TGCAGCGTTGGTTTAGGACTGAATCAGCCCCAGCATTTT
cdr3_aa: CSVGLGLNQPQHF